The 30 T cell receptor beta chains reported below all come from one sample, sequenced in a study of CD8 T cells in ankylosing spondylitis. Each CDR3 protein is one row after TCRdb ran MiXCR on the 5' RACE reads. In the table there are 380,000 or so distinct CDR3 sequences, 20% of which are singletons. What was sequenced was blood, either unsorted or a sorted T cell fraction (not recorded which). Receptors originate from a male donor with ankylosing spondylitis or in good health (not recorded which).

The chain has TRBV11-2 and TRBJ2-1; D call uncertain. Looked up from germline, CDR1 is SGHAT and CDR2 is FQNNGV. V lost 5 bases to trimming and J lost 8 bases, with 7 bases between them. CDR3 length equals 11 residues. The CDR3 spells CASSIGHEQFF. The CDR3, as DNA: TGTGCCAGCAGCATTGGGCATGAGCAGTTCTTC.

The genes are TRBV9 and TRBJ2-2; TRBD2 agrees at 13 bases. Losses at the gene ends were 4 bases for V and 7 bases for J; bases not matched to a gene: 4. Germline-derived CDR1 and CDR2 are SGDLS and YYNGEE. This CDR3 has 15 residues. Here the CDR3 DNA reads TGTGCCAGCAGCACTAGCGGGGGGGCCGTCGGGGAGCTGTTTTTT. Its translation: CASSTSGGAVGELFF.

This clonotype was counted many times. V is TRBV29-1 and J is TRBJ2-7; a weak D match, TRBD2 (5 bases). The CDR3 has 12 residues. Trimming took 3 bases from V and 6 from J, leaving 12 bases between them. Germline assignment: CDR1 SQVTM and CDR2 ANQGSEA. CDR3 loop: CSVDHNGIEQYF. The CDR3 DNA reads TGCAGCGTTGACCACAACGGGATCGAGCAGTACTTC.

This clonotype was detected only once. The chain links TRBV14 to TRBJ1-2, with D uncertain. The CDR3 runs to 13 residues. Trimming took 2 bases from V and 0 from J, leaving 4 bases between them. CDR1 is SGHDN, CDR2 FVKESK, per germline. For the CDR3, the DNA is TGTGCCAGCAGCCAACCAGCTAACTATGGCTACACCTTC. This sequence encodes CASSQPANYGYTF.

A few counts support this clonotype. The V gene is TRBV20-1, the J gene TRBJ2-7; D not certain. The CDR3 is 15 residues long. Between the trimmed V and J ends, which lost 4 bases and 0 bases, there was a span of 16 bases. CDR1 and CDR2 from the germline V gene are DFQATT and SNEGSKA (reference sequence). The CDR3 spells CSAMSGPESSYEQYF. CDR3 nucleotides: TGCAGTGCTATGTCCGGGCCCGAGAGCTCCTACGAGCAGTACTTC.

There are a few counts of this clonotype. V usage is TRBV30 and J usage is TRBJ2-7, with D perhaps given as TRBD1 or TRBD2 (6 bases each). Germline CDR1 is GTSNPN and CDR2 is SVGIG (reference sequence). The CDR3 has 14 residues. V lost 4 bases to trimming and J lost 2 bases, with 15 bases between them. CDR3 region: CAWNSRGETYEQYF. CDR3 nucleotides: TGTGCCTGGAATTCGAGGGGGGAAACCTACGAGCAGTACTTC.

This clonotype was detected ten times or more. The genes are TRBV29-1 and TRBJ1-1; 7 bases map to TRBD1. Per the germline V gene, CDR1 is SQVTM and CDR2 is ANQGSEA. J gave up 4 bases and V 6 bases, and 5 bases lay outside the gene matches. The CDR3 loop spans 12 amino acids. CDR3 protein: CSVQGMGTEAFF. CDR3 nucleotides: TGCAGCGTACAGGGGATGGGCACTGAAGCTTTCTTT.

The table lists this clonotype with a few counts. The V gene is TRBV7-8, the J gene TRBJ2-4; 10 nucleotides align to TRBD1. The CDR3 has 19 amino acids. Germline values: CDR1 SGHVS, CDR2 FQNEAQ. Trimming took 4 bases from V and 0 from J; bases not matched to a gene: 12. The CDR3 loop is CASSSPGQGGGLAKNIQYF. CDR3 coding DNA: TGTGCCAGCAGCTCCCCAGGACAGGGGGGTGGACTAGCCAAAAACATTCAGTACTTC.

This clonotype has more than one count but fewer than ten. V usage is TRBV28 and J usage is TRBJ2-1; D gene uncertain. CDR1 and CDR2 from the germline V gene are MDHEN and SYDVKM. Deletions cut 11 bases from V and 5 bases from J, with 16 bases between. CDR3 length: 13 amino acids. CDR3 sequence: CAASPGGNNEQFF. CDR3 coding DNA: TGTGCCGCCTCCCCCGGCGGAAACAATGAGCAGTTCTTC.

This sequence joins TRBV4-1 and TRBJ2-7, with D possibly called TRBD1 or TRBD2 (5 bases each). This CDR3 spans 16 amino acids. V was shortened by 1 base and J by 3 bases, with 16 bases between the two germline ends. From germline, CDR1 is MGHRA and CDR2 YSYEKL. CDR3: CASSQVPGRNVYEQYF. The CDR3 nucleotides read TGCGCCAGCAGCCAAGTTCCGGGACGGAATGTCTACGAGCAGTACTTC.

This clonotype appeared a few times. The chain is built from TRBV6-2 or TRBV6-3 and TRBJ2-1, with D maybe TRBD1 (5 bases). The CDR3 is 14 residues long. Per germline, CDR1 MNHEY and CDR2 SVGEGT. V was clipped by 0 bases and J by 2 bases, with 5 bases between them. CDR3 region: CASSYSTAYNEQFF. The CDR3 DNA reads as TGTGCCAGCAGTTACTCGACAGCCTACAATGAGCAGTTCTTC.

The rearrangement joins TRBV5-5 to TRBJ2-3, with D unclear. Trimming cost V 8 bases and J 2 bases, with 15 bases left between them. The CDR3 runs 14 residues. Germline V CDR1 and CDR2: SGHKS, YYEKEE (reference sequence). The CDR3 DNA is TGTGCCAGAGGCCTAGGACGGGTCACAGATACGCAGTATTTT. It is translated as CARGLGRVTDTQYF.

This chain uses TRBV4-1 with TRBJ2-7; D is uncertain. From germline, CDR1 is MGHRA and CDR2 YSYEKL. V lost 0 bases to trimming and J lost 1 base, with 10 bases between them. The CDR3 spans 15 residues. CDR3 region: CASSQDSQISYEQYF. For the CDR3, the DNA is TGCGCCAGCAGCCAAGACAGTCAGATTTCCTACGAGCAGTACTTC.

The chain couples TRBV3-1 to TRBJ2-2; unclear D gene. The germline gives CDR1 LGHDT, CDR2 YNNKEL (reference sequence). Trimming left V 1 base short and J 2 bases short, with 11 bases between. The CDR3 loop spans 16 amino acids. The CDR3 coding sequence is TGTGCCAGCAGCCAAGCACAGTCACTTAACACCGGGGAGCTGTTTTTT. Protein: CASSQAQSLNTGELFF. The entire variable domain, with the rest obtained from reference TRBV3-1 and TRBJ2-2, is as follows: DTAVSQTPKYLVTQMGNDKSIKCEQNLGHDTMYWYKQDSKKFLKIMFSYNNKELIINETVPNRFSPKSPDKAHLNLHINSLELGDSAVYFCASSQAQSLNTGELFFGEGSRLTVL.

This chain connects TRBV28 to TRBJ1-6, with D hard to call. The CDR3 loop spans 14 amino acids. The germline V gene encodes CDR1 MDHEN and CDR2 SYDVKM. Trimming took 3 bases from V and 5 from J, leaving 8 bases between them. The CDR3 spells CASSFGQNNSPLHF. CDR3 bases: TGTGCCAGCAGTTTCGGTCAGAATAATTCACCCCTCCACTTT. The full variable domain, in which reference TRBV28 and TRBJ1-6 provide the parts outside the CDR3, is DVKVTQSSRYLVKRTGEKVFLECVQDMDHENMFWYRQDPGLGLRLIYFSYDVKMKEKGDIPEGYSVSREKKERFSLILESASTNQTSMYLCASSFGQNNSPLHFGNGTRLTVT.

The sample holds a few counts of this clonotype. The chain links TRBV5-1 to TRBJ2-2; 12 bases line up with TRBD1. V dropped 4 bases and J dropped 6; count of bases not matched to a gene: 7. CDR1 is SGHRS and CDR2 is YFSETQ in the germline V gene. There are 16 residues in the CDR3. The CDR3 DNA reads TGCGCCAGCAGCCAGGCCGGGACAGGGGGCTCCGGGGAGCTGTTTTTT. Protein sequence: CASSQAGTGGSGELFF.

The V and J genes are TRBV29-1 and TRBJ2-1; TRBD2 matches at 8 bases. The CDR3 loop spans 16 amino acids. CDR1 is SQVTM, CDR2 ANQGSEA, per germline. V was clipped by 0 bases and J by 1 base; unmatched bases: 5. CDR3 amino acids: CSVEDRGGLSYNEQFF. The CDR3 bases are TGCAGCGTTGAAGATCGGGGGGGGCTTTCCTACAATGAGCAGTTCTTC.

The genes are TRBV7-9 and TRBJ2-1; maybe TRBD2 (6 bases). The germline V gene encodes CDR1 SEHNR and CDR2 FQNEAQ (reference sequence). With 1 base removed from V and 2 bases from J, the gap between germline ends came to 15 bases. The CDR3 sequence is 17 residues long. The CDR3 loop is CASSLGGTPSPYNEQFF. The CDR3 nucleotides are TGTGCCAGCAGCTTAGGCGGGACGCCCTCCCCCTACAATGAGCAGTTCTTC.

This clonotype was seen a few times. The J gene is TRBJ2-1, the V gene TRBV29-1, with D perhaps TRBD1 (6 bases). The CDR3 sequence is 13 residues long. In germline, CDR1 is SQVTM, CDR2 ANQGSEA. The V and J ends lost 5 bases and 0 bases respectively, with 8 bases between them. CDR3 residues: CSVTGSSYNEQFF. CDR3 nucleotides: TGCAGCGTTACAGGGTCCTCCTACAATGAGCAGTTCTTC.

This clonotype was seen a handful of times. The gene calls are TRBV12-3 or TRBV12-4 and TRBJ2-2, with D possibly being TRBD2 (6 bases). The V and J ends lost 1 base and 5 bases respectively, with 8 bases between them. The CDR3 is 14 amino acids. Here the CDR3 reads CASSLVAGTGELFF. The DNA for the CDR3 is TGTGCCAGCAGTTTAGTGGCGGGGACCGGGGAGCTGTTTTTT.

CDR3 coding DNA: TGTGCCAGCAGCTTAGGGGCAAGGGGTCAGCCCCAGCATTTT. This codes for CASSLGARGQPQHF. The chain is built from TRBV11-2 and TRBJ1-5, with D perhaps matching TRBD1 (5 bases). CDR1 SGHAT and CDR2 FQNNGV come from the germline V gene. V dropped 1 base and J dropped 6 bases, with 10 bases sitting between them. The CDR3 contains 14 residues.

At least ten counts were recorded for this clonotype. The chain combines TRBV24-1 with TRBJ2-3; D is possibly TRBD1 (6 bases). Trimming shortened V by 10 bases and J by 2 bases, and 15 bases separated the two germline ends. Germline CDR1 and CDR2: KGHDR and SFDVKD. This CDR3 is 14 amino acids long. CDR3 nucleotides: TGTGCCACTCGGAGACAGGACCTCACAGATACGCAGTATTTT. Amino acids: CATRRQDLTDTQYF.

This clonotype was detected once. The V and J genes are TRBV6-6 and TRBJ2-5; maybe TRBD2 (5 bases). V was shortened by 6 bases and J by 0 bases, with 8 bases between the two germline ends. The CDR3 runs 13 residues. Germline assignment: CDR1 MNHNY and CDR2 SVGAGI (reference sequence). This CDR3 is CASRSGYQETQYF. The CDR3 DNA follows: TGTGCCAGCAGGAGCGGTTACCAAGAGACCCAGTACTTC.

The CDR3 DNA reads as TGTGCCAGCAGCCCCGACTGGGGGGGTGGAAATACGCAGTATTTT. This gives the protein CASSPDWGGGNTQYF. This rearrangement joins TRBV7-2 to TRBJ2-3; 7 nucleotides agree with TRBD2. With V trimmed by 5 bases and J by 7 bases, 12 bases remained unmatched. Germline-derived CDR1 and CDR2 are SGHTA and FQGNSA. The CDR3 has 15 amino acids.

This clonotype was detected a few times. The chain is built from TRBV12-5 and TRBJ2-5; TRBD2 is a possible D gene (7 bases). The V gene lost 1 base and the J gene lost 7 bases, with 16 bases spanning the gap. The CDR3 is 15 amino acids. Germline CDR1 reads LGHNT; CDR2 reads FRNRAP. The CDR3 region is CASGLGRGPDGTQYF. CDR3 sequence (DNA): TGTGCTAGTGGTTTGGGGCGGGGGCCCGATGGGACCCAGTACTTC.

In this sample, this clonotype turned up a few times. This sequence joins TRBV4-1 and TRBJ2-1; TRBD1 might be the D (5 bases). Germline values: CDR1 MGHRA, CDR2 YSYEKL. V lost 1 base, J lost 8 bases, and 12 bases lay in between. The CDR3 length is 14 residues. Written as DNA, the CDR3 is TGCGCCAGCAGCCAAGGGGCAGGGATCGATGAGCAGTTCTTC. This codes for CASSQGAGIDEQFF.

V gene TRBV6-4 combines with J gene TRBJ2-7, with a tentative D call TRBD1 (5 bases). Trimming pared 6 bases from V and 1 base from J, leaving 16 bases between. CDR1 and CDR2 from the germline V gene are MRHNA and SNTAGT. The CDR3 runs 15 residues. The CDR3 spells CASRKRRRQSYEQYF. The CDR3 bases are TGTGCCAGCAGAAAACGGCGACGACAGTCCTACGAGCAGTACTTC.

This clonotype has a handful of counts. This CDR3 reads CSVLGDTGELFF. In DNA, the CDR3 is TGCAGCGTTCTTGGGGACACCGGGGAGCTGTTTTTT. This chain uses TRBV29-1 with TRBJ2-2, with D uncertain. CDR1 SQVTM and CDR2 ANQGSEA come from the germline V gene. V was trimmed by 5 bases and J by 3 bases, leaving 7 bases between them. This CDR3 has 12 residues.

At least ten counts were recorded for this clonotype. The gene calls are TRBV13 and TRBJ1-1, with 7 bases that match TRBD1. The V gene end was trimmed by 5 bases and the J gene end by 6 bases; junction bases not matched to a gene: 3. The CDR3 has 12 residues. The germline V gene has CDR1 PRHDT and CDR2 FYEKMQ (reference sequence). The chain's CDR3 is CASSPGTAEAFF. The CDR3 coding sequence is TGTGCCAGCAGCCCAGGGACAGCTGAAGCTTTCTTT.

J is TRBJ2-1 and V is TRBV4-1; 9 bases map to TRBD2. Germline V gives CDR1 MGHRA, CDR2 YSYEKL. V lost 1 base, J lost 8 bases, and 12 bases stayed unmatched. This CDR3 spans 17 amino acids. CDR3: CASSQVLGGGAMHEQFF. The CDR3 DNA sequence: TGCGCCAGCAGCCAAGTTTTAGGCGGGGGGGCGATGCATGAGCAGTTCTTC.